Below are 27 T cell receptor beta chains sequenced from a single sample in a study of cytomegalovirus exposure and HLA in healthy donors. Amplification used 60 Vbeta primers and 13 Jbeta primers. Repertoires were generated with immunoSEQ multiplex PCR, while TCRdb's copy carries only in-frame clones and drops some. Of just over 95,000 clones listed, 77% are singletons. Sequenced input: PBMCs. These receptors originate from a woman between 35 and 50 years old in good health and CMV-seronegative.

The chain employs TRBV18 and TRBJ1-2; no firm D call. The V end lost 0 bases, the J end lost 3 bases, and 14 bases lay between the germline ends. Germline V gene sequence: CDR1 KGHSH, CDR2 LQKENI. The CDR3 spans 16 residues. The CDR3 DNA sequence: TGTGCCAGCTCACCACCCTCAGTATCTGGAGACTATGGCTACACCTTC. Protein: CASSPPSVSGDYGYTF.

The chain combines TRBV19 with TRBJ1-6; D unclear. The CDR3 covers 14 residues. Germline CDR1 is LNHDA and CDR2 is SQIVND (reference sequence). Trimming took off 3 bases at V and 7 bases at J, with 10 bases between the two ends. CDR3 loop: CASSIEGYNSPLHF. The CDR3 region has the DNA TGTGCCAGTAGTATTGAGGGCTACAATTCACCCCTCCACTTT.

The chain is built from TRBV7-2 and TRBJ2-3, with D unclear. This CDR3 is 15 amino acids long. Trimming left V 1 base short and J 3 bases short, with 11 bases between. CDR1 is SGHTA, CDR2 FQGNSA, per germline. CDR3 coding DNA: TGTGCCAGCAGCTTAGTAGTAACTACAACAGATACGCAGTATTTT. Its translation is CASSLVVTTTDTQYF.

This clone was seen a handful of times. The chain uses TRBV6-4 and TRBJ1-1; 9 bases map to TRBD1. In germline, CDR1 is MRHNA, CDR2 SNTAGT. V shed 3 bases and J 5 bases; nucleotides not matched to a gene: 10. The CDR3 is made up of 16 amino acids. The CDR3: CASSEQQGADSTEAFF. The CDR3 DNA reads as TGTGCCAGCAGTGAACAACAGGGGGCGGATTCAACTGAAGCTTTCTTT.

The gene calls are TRBV5-1 and TRBJ2-7, with D tentatively TRBD2 (5 bases). This CDR3 is built from 14 residues. V lost 0 bases, J lost 7 bases, and 14 bases lay in between. CDR1 is SGHRS, CDR2 YFSETQ, per germline. The CDR3, as DNA: TGCGCCAGCAGCTTGGAAACAAGTGGCGGGGAGCAGTACTTC. Translating it yields CASSLETSGGEQYF. Looking up the rest from reference TRBV5-1 and TRBJ2-7 gives the full variable domain: KAGVTQTPRYLIKTRGQQVTLSCSPISGHRSVSWYQQTPGQGLQFLFEYFSETQRNKGNFPGRFSGRQFSNSRSEMNVSTLELGDSALYLCASSLETSGGEQYFGPGTRLTVT.

The rearrangement links TRBV4-3 to TRBJ2-7; a weak D match, TRBD2 (6 bases). The germline V and J ends were trimmed by 3 bases and 2 bases, with 14 bases remaining between them. In germline, CDR1 is LGHNA, CDR2 YSLEER. This CDR3 spans 15 amino acids. CDR3 nucleotide sequence: TGCGCCAGCAGCCAGGCCTTGGGGGGAGCCTACGAGCAGTACTTC. Amino acids: CASSQALGGAYEQYF.

The rearrangement joins TRBV11-2 to TRBJ2-1; TRBD1 agrees at 10 bases. V gave up 6 bases and J gave up 8 bases; unmatched junction bases: 10. The CDR3 has 15 amino acids. Germline-derived CDR1 and CDR2 are SGHAT and FQNNGV. The CDR3 reads CASRAAGTGVYEQFF. The CDR3, as DNA: TGTGCCAGCAGAGCCGCGGGGACAGGGGTCTATGAGCAGTTCTTC.

This clone has only a few counts. V is TRBV7-2 and J is TRBJ2-7, with unresolved D. This CDR3 is 12 amino acids long. The germline CDR1 and CDR2 sequences are SGHTA and FQGNSA. DNA for the CDR3: TGTAGTACGAGCGCATCCTGGTGCGAGCAGTACTTC. Its protein is CSTSASWCEQYF.

This chain connects TRBV7-6 to TRBJ2-7; 8 positions agree with TRBD2. Germline V gene lookup returns CDR1 SGHVS and CDR2 FNYEAQ. V was clipped by 5 bases and J by 6 bases; unmatched bases: 3. The CDR3 covers 12 residues. The CDR3 region has the DNA TGTGCCAGCAGCAATAGCGGGGTCGAGCAGTACTTC. As protein: CASSNSGVEQYF.

The chain is built from TRBV18 and TRBJ1-2; D unclear. Trimming took 7 bases from V and 7 from J, leaving 10 bases between them. This CDR3 contains 11 residues. Germline CDR1 is KGHSH and CDR2 is LQKENI. This CDR3 reads CASFKGGGYTF. The CDR3, as DNA: TGTGCCAGCTTCAAAGGAGGTGGCTACACCTTC.

This chain links TRBV29-1 with TRBJ2-2; TRBD1 aligns across 9 bases. The CDR3 is made up of 18 amino acids. Germline CDR1 reads SQVTM; CDR2 reads ANQGSEA. Unmatched junction bases numbered 13, after V lost 4 bases and J lost 1 base. The CDR3 DNA is TGCAGCGTTGTCCGGGACAGGGTGGGTTTTAAGAACACCGGGGAGCTGTTTTTT. The encoded protein is CSVVRDRVGFKNTGELFF.

The chain carries TRBV30 and TRBJ2-7, with 8 bases lining up with TRBD2. Looked up from germline, CDR1 is GTSNPN and CDR2 is SVGIG (reference sequence). Trimming cost V 5 bases and J 5 bases; bases outside gene matches: 2. There are 11 residues in the CDR3. The DNA of the CDR3 is TGTGCCTGGGCGGGGGGACACGAGCAGTACTTC. Protein product: CAWAGGHEQYF.

This rearrangement joins TRBV19 to TRBJ1-1; perhaps TRBD1 as D (6 bases). Between the trimmed V and J ends, which lost 2 bases and 4 bases, there was a span of 17 bases. Germline CDR1 LNHDA, CDR2 SQIVND (reference sequence). This CDR3 spans 16 amino acids. DNA for the CDR3: TGTGCCAGTAGTATAAAGGGGGGAGGGGCGCCCACTGAAGCTTTCTTT. The encoded protein is CASSIKGGGAPTEAFF.

This clone was recorded once. The chain couples TRBV4-1 to TRBJ1-2, with D perhaps matching TRBD1 (6 bases). The CDR3 has 14 amino acids. Trimming cost V 3 bases and J 6 bases, with 14 bases left between them. Germline V gene sequence: CDR1 MGHRA, CDR2 YSYEKL. The DNA for the CDR3 is TGCGCCAGCAGCCAGGTAACAGGGTCCGATGGCTACACCTTC. Translated: CASSQVTGSDGYTF.

The chain employs TRBV27 and TRBJ1-4; D possibly corresponds to TRBD1 (5 bases). CDR3 length equals 14 residues. V lost 5 bases to trimming and J lost 2 bases, with 9 bases between them. From germline, CDR1 is MNHEY and CDR2 SMNVEV (reference sequence). The CDR3 spells CASSPGLTNEKLFF. CDR3 sequence (DNA): TGTGCCAGCAGTCCGGGACTGACTAATGAAAAACTGTTTTTT.

The genes are TRBV7-2 and TRBJ2-5, with D tentatively TRBD1 (5 bases). Germline CDR1 SGHTA, CDR2 FQGNSA. The CDR3 has 14 residues. V was shortened by 4 bases and J by 4 bases, with 13 bases between the two germline ends. This chain's CDR3 is CASSSSGRVETQYF. The CDR3 DNA reads as TGTGCCAGCAGCTCGAGTGGCAGGGTAGAGACCCAGTACTTC.

The rearrangement links TRBV5-4 to TRBJ1-1; TRBD1 matches 9 bases. V gave up 1 base and J gave up 7 bases; unmatched junction bases: 8. The CDR3 runs 15 residues. Germline V CDR1 and CDR2: SGHNT, YYREEE (reference sequence). Here the CDR3 DNA reads TGTGCCAGCAGCTTGACGGGACAGGGAATGGGTGAAGCTTTCTTT. Its protein is CASSLTGQGMGEAFF.

DNA of the CDR3: TGTGCCAGCAGAAACTCGGTACGGGGCTCTGGGGCCAACGTCCTGACTTTC. This translates into CASRNSVRGSGANVLTF. The rearrangement joins TRBV2 to TRBJ2-6; D might be TRBD2 (5 bases). The V end lost 6 bases, the J end lost 0 bases, and 15 bases lay between the germline ends. The germline gives CDR1 SNHLY, CDR2 FYNNEI. The CDR3 consists of 17 residues.

The chain combines TRBV6-1 with TRBJ1-1; D uncertain. CDR1 is MNHNS and CDR2 is SASEGT in the germline V gene. V was clipped by 4 bases and J by 1 base, with 4 bases between them. The CDR3 spans 12 residues. The CDR3 nucleotides read TGTGCCAGCAGTGCGCGGAACACTGAAGCTTTCTTT. This gives the protein CASSARNTEAFF.

A single count supports this clone. The V gene is TRBV7-2, the J gene TRBJ1-5; TRBD1 might be the D (6 bases). Deletions cut 3 bases from V and 3 bases from J, with 12 bases between. The germline V gene encodes CDR1 SGHTA and CDR2 FQGNSA. This CDR3 is built from 15 residues. The CDR3 DNA sequence: TGTGCCAGCAGCTTGCAGGGGACTAACAATCAGCCCCAGCATTTT. Protein: CASSLQGTNNQPQHF. The full variable domain, in which reference TRBV7-2 and TRBJ1-5 provide the parts outside the CDR3, is GAGVSQSPSNKVTEKGKDVELRCDPISGHTALYWYRQSLGQGLEFLIYFQGNSAPDKSGLPSDRFSAERTGGSVSTLTIQRTQQEDSAVYLCASSLQGTNNQPQHFGDGTRLSIL.

V gene TRBV5-4 combines with J gene TRBJ1-4; maybe TRBD1 (6 bases). Trimming left V 4 bases short and J 8 bases short, with 24 bases between. The CDR3 has 17 amino acids. CDR1 and CDR2 from the germline V gene are SGHNT and YYREEE (reference sequence). CDR3 sequence reads: CASSVGTTPAFREKLFF. The CDR3 nucleotides read TGTGCCAGCAGCGTCGGGACAACCCCTGCCTTTAGAGAAAAACTGTTTTTT.

The rearrangement links TRBV15 to TRBJ2-7; D perhaps matches TRBD1 (6 bases). V lost 1 base and J lost 3, with 10 bases in between. Germline CDR1 and CDR2: LNHNV and YYDKDF (reference sequence). The length of the CDR3 is 14 residues. For the CDR3, the DNA is TGTGCCACCAGCAGAGCCACAGGGCTCTACGAGCAGTACTTC. The encoded protein is CATSRATGLYEQYF.

Only a few counts were recorded for this clone. V gene TRBV5-1 combines with J gene TRBJ1-2; perhaps TRBD1 as D (6 bases). The CDR3 runs 14 residues. Trimming shortened V by 0 bases and J by 6 bases, and 12 bases separated the two germline ends. The germline CDR1 and CDR2 sequences are SGHRS and YFSETQ. The CDR3 reads CASSLAQGSDGYTF. CDR3 nucleotide sequence: TGCGCCAGCAGCTTGGCTCAGGGGAGCGATGGCTACACCTTC.

V and J are TRBV6-6 and TRBJ2-1; tentative D call: TRBD2 (6 bases). The CDR3 contains 16 residues. Trimming removed 8 bases at V and 0 bases at J, with 17 bases between. Germline CDR1 is MNHNY and CDR2 is SVGAGI (reference sequence). The CDR3 DNA reads as TGTGCCAGCGGACTAACACCACAGAGCTCCTACAATGAGCAGTTCTTC. Encoded protein: CASGLTPQSSYNEQFF.

The chain has TRBV6-1 and TRBJ1-6; TRBD1 agrees at 7 bases. Germline lookup yields CDR1 MNHNS and CDR2 SASEGT. This CDR3 is built from 15 residues. V lost 3 bases, J lost 6 bases, and 5 bases stayed unmatched. The CDR3 reads CASSDYQGVNSPLHF. CDR3 bases: TGTGCCAGCAGTGATTACCAGGGGGTTAATTCACCCCTCCACTTT.

This clone came up a few times. The chain combines TRBV27 with TRBJ2-7; 7 bases line up with TRBD1. J was trimmed by 7 bases and V by 11 bases; bases with no gene match: 14. This CDR3 comprises 13 residues. Germline V gene lookup returns CDR1 MNHEY and CDR2 SMNVEV (reference sequence). This CDR3 is CASKGAGLGEQYF. In DNA form, the CDR3 reads TGTGCCTCAAAGGGGGCAGGCCTCGGGGAGCAGTACTTC.

The chain uses TRBV10-3 and TRBJ2-7; 11 bases are a match to TRBD1. The CDR3 is made up of 16 amino acids. Germline-derived CDR1 and CDR2 are ENHRY and SYGVKD. V lost 3 bases, J lost 2 bases, and 6 bases stayed unmatched. CDR3 residues: CAISDQGTGGAYEQYF. The CDR3 DNA follows: TGTGCCATCAGTGACCAAGGGACAGGGGGAGCCTACGAGCAGTACTTC.